This is a list of T cell receptor beta chains from one sample in a study of shared clonotypes between healthy human individuals. Sequenced by immunoSEQ multiplex PCR; TCRdb stores in-frame clones only, minus some. Among a few million clones listed, 85% to 95% were seen once. The sequencing input was naive CD4+ T cells from PBMCs. All receptors come from a man aged 18 to 29 in good health. Some clones in this sample may be carry-over from other donors' samples. CDR3s include the opening cysteine and the closing phenylalanine or tryptophan. The order of the fields is V gene, clone size, J gene, D gene, CDR3 protein, CDR3 DNA. D genes are given only for firm matches. Rows may omit the clone size; those that give it use once, few, many or a size class.

>TRBV5-5|-|TRBJ2-3|-
CAASPGALTDTQYF
TGTGCCGCCTCACCAGGGGCCCTCACAGATACGCAGTATTTT
>TRBV29-1|-|TRBJ2-5|-
CSVRGSGQETQYF
TGCAGCGTACGGGGTTCGGGGCAGGAGACCCAGTACTTC
>TRBV19|-|TRBJ2-1|TRBD2
CASSTPLASGSYNEQFF
TGTGCCAGTAGTACCCCTTTGGCTAGCGGATCCTACAATGAGCAGTTCTTC
>TRBV7-3|once|TRBJ1-1|-
CASSFGQMGTEAFF
TGTGCCAGCAGCTTCGGACAGATGGGGACTGAAGCTTTCTTT
>TRBV5-8|-|TRBJ2-7|-
CASSLGRGARTGYEQYF
TGTGCCAGCAGCTTGGGGCGAGGGGCTAGAACAGGGTACGAGCAGTACTTC
>TRBV10-1|-|TRBJ1-6|TRBD1
CASSEGTGGNSPLHF
TGCGCCAGCAGTGAAGGGACAGGGGGTAATTCACCCCTCCACTTT
>TRBV7-2|-|TRBJ2-7|-
CASSTPLGGAPYEQYF
TGTGCCAGCAGCACCCCATTGGGGGGAGCCCCTTACGAGCAGTACTTC
>TRBV5-4|-|TRBJ2-7|TRBD2
CASSLTSGMAYEQYF
TGTGCCAGCAGCCTCACTAGCGGGATGGCCTACGAGCAGTACTTC
>TRBV5-4|-|TRBJ2-5|TRBD1
CASSSSGQGAGTQYF
TGTGCCAGCAGCTCCTCGGGACAGGGGGCAGGGACCCAGTACTTC
>TRBV5-6|once|TRBJ1-2|-
CASSRPGRGRGYTF
TGTGCCAGCAGCCGCCCGGGGAGGGGACGAGGCTACACCTTC
>TRBV5-1|-|TRBJ2-1|-
CASSLETSGAYEQFF
TGCGCCAGCAGCTTGGAAACTTCGGGGGCCTATGAGCAGTTCTTC
>TRBV7-3|-|TRBJ2-3|TRBD2
CASSSGLAGDFGTDTQYF
TGTGCCAGCAGCTCCGGACTAGCGGGAGATTTTGGCACAGATACGCAGTATTTT
>TRBV7-9|-|TRBJ2-3|TRBD1
CASSRDSSTDTQYF
TGTGCCAGCAGCCGGGACAGTAGCACAGATACGCAGTATTTT
>TRBV11-3|once|TRBJ2-7|TRBD1
CASSRDRGRSEQYF
TGTGCCAGCAGTCGGGACAGGGGGCGTAGCGAGCAGTACTTC
>TRBV7-6|once|TRBJ2-7|TRBD1
CASSLVSGTGDGIRF
TGTGCCAGCAGCTTAGTGAGTGGGACAGGGGACGGAATCCGATTC
>TRBV6-5|-|TRBJ2-7|TRBD1
CASSPRDRVVSEQYF
TGTGCCAGCAGTCCCCGGGACAGGGTGGTTTCCGAGCAGTACTTC
>TRBV29-1|-|TRBJ2-1|TRBD2
CIPRGHWTSGSYNEQFF
TGCATCCCTAGGGGACACTGGACTAGCGGGTCCTACAATGAGCAGTTCTTC